This entry lists 8 T cell receptor beta chains sequenced from one sample in a study of T cell changes during pregnancy in multiple sclerosis. Clones were read by immunoSEQ multiplex PCR, and TCRdb kept only the in-frame ones, dropping some. This sample has about 79,000 clones, with 85% to 95% found just once. Sequencing used peripheral blood, obtained in the second trimester of pregnancy. These receptors all come from a female donor in good health, enrolled as a control in a pregnancy study.

The CDR3 region is CASSDGARGLAYEQYF. The CDR3 nucleotides are TGTGCCAGCAGCGACGGGGCGAGGGGGCTTGCCTACGAGCAGTACTTC. V usage is TRBV5-4 and J usage is TRBJ2-7; TRBD1 aligns across 7 bases. CDR3 size: 16 residues. The trim removed 4 bases at V and 2 bases at J, leaving 12 bases unmatched. Per germline, CDR1 SGHNT and CDR2 YYREEE (reference sequence).

The V call is TRBV29-1, the J call TRBJ1-2, with 9 nucleotides matching TRBD1. The CDR3 is 13 residues long. The V segment lost 3 bases and the J segment 8 bases; nucleotides outside the gene matches: 7. Per the germline V gene, CDR1 is SQVTM and CDR2 is ANQGSEA. CDR3 loop: CSVDLQGAEGYTF. In DNA form, the CDR3 reads TGCAGCGTTGATCTACAGGGGGCGGAAGGCTACACCTTC.

This clone has just one count. J is TRBJ2-1 and V is TRBV29-1, with a possible D match to TRBD1 (6 bases). Trimming cost V 6 bases and J 6 bases, with 21 bases left between them. Germline-derived CDR1 and CDR2 are SQVTM and ANQGSEA. This CDR3 is built from 15 residues. The CDR3 DNA follows: TGCAGCGTCAGAGACTCCGGGACACGGATCAATGAGCAGTTCTTC. Its translation: CSVRDSGTRINEQFF.

The chain recombines TRBV5-1 with TRBJ2-7; D unresolved. This CDR3 has 13 amino acids. The germline V and J ends were trimmed by 2 bases and 11 bases, with 17 bases remaining between them. Germline V gene sequence: CDR1 SGHRS, CDR2 YFSETQ. CDR3 nucleotide sequence: TGCGCCAGCAGCTTTCCAGGATCAGGCGATAAGTACTTC. The encoded protein is CASSFPGSGDKYF.

CDR3: CASSLVAQPQHF. The CDR3 DNA reads as TGTGCCAGCAGTCTGGTAGCTCAGCCCCAGCATTTT. The rearrangement uses TRBV27 and TRBJ1-5; D remains unclear. The germline CDR1 and CDR2 sequences are MNHEY and SMNVEV (reference sequence). The CDR3 is 12 amino acids. Between the trimmed V and J ends, which lost 5 bases and 6 bases, there was a span of 8 bases.

This chain joins TRBV4-1 and TRBJ1-2; 9 nucleotides agree with TRBD1. After removal of 0 bases from V and 6 bases from J, the junction contained 11 bases not matched to a gene. The germline gives CDR1 MGHRA, CDR2 YSYEKL. The CDR3 has 17 residues. DNA for the CDR3: TGCGCCAGCAGCCAAGACCCACAGGGGGCTGCCTTTGATGGCTACACCTTC. Translated: CASSQDPQGAAFDGYTF.

The rearrangement links TRBV11-2 to TRBJ2-1; 7 bases align to TRBD1. The CDR3 totals 15 residues. The trim removed 6 bases at V and 2 bases at J, leaving 7 bases unmatched. Germline V gives CDR1 SGHAT, CDR2 FQNNGV. The CDR3 spells CASSSVGQAYNEQFF. The DNA of the CDR3 is TGTGCCAGCAGTTCGGTTGGACAGGCCTACAATGAGCAGTTCTTC.

The table lists this clone with a count of one. Sequence at one end of the junction differs from germline and may be a read error. The rearrangement links TRBV6-5 to TRBJ2-1; 9 bases fit TRBD1. In germline, CDR1 is MNHEY, CDR2 SVGAGI. The CDR3 has 15 residues. DNA of the CDR3: TGTGCCGGCAGCCCACAGGGGGCATTATACAATGAGCAGTTCTTC. Translating gives CAGSPQGALYNEQFF.